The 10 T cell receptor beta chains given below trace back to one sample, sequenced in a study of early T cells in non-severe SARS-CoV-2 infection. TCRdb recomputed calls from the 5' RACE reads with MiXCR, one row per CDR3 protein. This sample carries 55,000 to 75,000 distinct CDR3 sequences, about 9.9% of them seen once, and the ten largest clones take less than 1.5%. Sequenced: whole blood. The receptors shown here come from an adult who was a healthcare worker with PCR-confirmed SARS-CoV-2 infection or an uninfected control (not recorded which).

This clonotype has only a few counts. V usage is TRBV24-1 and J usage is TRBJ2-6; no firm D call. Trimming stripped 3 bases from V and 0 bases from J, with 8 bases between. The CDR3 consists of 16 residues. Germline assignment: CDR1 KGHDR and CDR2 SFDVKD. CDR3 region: CATSDPTSSGANVLTF. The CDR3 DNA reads TGTGCCACCAGTGATCCGACAAGCTCTGGGGCCAACGTCCTGACTTTC.

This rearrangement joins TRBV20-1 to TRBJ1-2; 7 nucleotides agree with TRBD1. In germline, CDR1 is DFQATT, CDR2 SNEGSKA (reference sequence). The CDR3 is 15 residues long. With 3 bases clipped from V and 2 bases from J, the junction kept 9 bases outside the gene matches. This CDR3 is CSARLPGQRNYGYTF. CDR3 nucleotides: TGCAGTGCTAGGCTGCCGGGACAGAGAAACTATGGCTACACCTTC.

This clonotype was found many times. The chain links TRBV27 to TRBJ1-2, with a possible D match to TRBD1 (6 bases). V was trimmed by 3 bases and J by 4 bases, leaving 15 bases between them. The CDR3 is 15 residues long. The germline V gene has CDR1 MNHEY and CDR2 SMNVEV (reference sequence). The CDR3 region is CASSFKPGELYGYTF. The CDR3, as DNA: TGTGCCAGCAGTTTTAAGCCAGGGGAACTCTATGGCTACACCTTC.

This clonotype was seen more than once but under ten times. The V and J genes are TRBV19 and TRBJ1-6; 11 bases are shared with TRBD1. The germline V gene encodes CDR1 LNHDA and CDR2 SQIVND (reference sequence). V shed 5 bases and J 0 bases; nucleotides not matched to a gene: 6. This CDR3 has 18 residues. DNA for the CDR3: TGTGCCAGTAGTGGGGACAGGGGGACCAGCTCCTATAATTCACCCCTCCACTTT. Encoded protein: CASSGDRGTSSYNSPLHF.

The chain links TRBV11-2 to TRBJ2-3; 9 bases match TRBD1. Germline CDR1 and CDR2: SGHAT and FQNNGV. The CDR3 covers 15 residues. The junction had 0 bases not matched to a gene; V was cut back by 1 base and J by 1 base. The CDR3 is CASSLGTGGTDTQYF. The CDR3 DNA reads TGTGCCAGCAGCTTAGGGACAGGGGGCACAGATACGCAGTATTTT.

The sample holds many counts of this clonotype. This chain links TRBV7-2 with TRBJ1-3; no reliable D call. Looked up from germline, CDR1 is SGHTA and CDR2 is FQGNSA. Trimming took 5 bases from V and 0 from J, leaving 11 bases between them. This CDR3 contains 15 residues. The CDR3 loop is CASSPRTSSGNTIYF. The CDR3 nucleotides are TGTGCCAGCAGCCCGAGGACCTCCTCTGGAAACACCATATATTTT. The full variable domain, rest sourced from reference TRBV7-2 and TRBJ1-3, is GAGVSQSPSNKVTEKGKDVELRCDPISGHTALYWYRQSLGQGLEFLIYFQGNSAPDKSGLPSDRFSAERTGGSVSTLTIQRTQQEDSAVYLCASSPRTSSGNTIYFGEGSWLTVV.

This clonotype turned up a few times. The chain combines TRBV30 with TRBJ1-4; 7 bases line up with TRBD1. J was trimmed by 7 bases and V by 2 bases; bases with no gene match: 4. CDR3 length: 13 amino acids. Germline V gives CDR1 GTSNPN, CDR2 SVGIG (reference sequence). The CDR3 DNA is TGTGCCTGGAGTTCGTCAGGGGGTGAAAAACTGTTTTTT. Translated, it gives CAWSSSGGEKLFF.

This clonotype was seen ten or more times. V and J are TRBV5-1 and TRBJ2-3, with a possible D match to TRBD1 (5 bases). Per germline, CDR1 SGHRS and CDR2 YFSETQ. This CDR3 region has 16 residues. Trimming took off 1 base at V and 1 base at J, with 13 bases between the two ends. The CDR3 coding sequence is TGCGCCAGCAGCTTGTTTCTCAGGGCTGGCACAGATACGCAGTATTTT. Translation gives CASSLFLRAGTDTQYF.

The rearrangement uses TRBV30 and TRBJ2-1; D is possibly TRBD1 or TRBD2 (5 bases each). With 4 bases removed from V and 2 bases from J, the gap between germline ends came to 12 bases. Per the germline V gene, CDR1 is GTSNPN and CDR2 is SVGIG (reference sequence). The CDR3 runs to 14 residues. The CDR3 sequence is CAWTGQLTYNEQFF. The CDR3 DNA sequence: TGTGCCTGGACGGGGCAGCTAACCTACAATGAGCAGTTCTTC.

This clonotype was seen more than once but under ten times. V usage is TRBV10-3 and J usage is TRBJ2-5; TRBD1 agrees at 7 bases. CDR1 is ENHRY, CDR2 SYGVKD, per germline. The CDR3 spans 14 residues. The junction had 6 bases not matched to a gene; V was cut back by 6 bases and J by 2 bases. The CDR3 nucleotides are TGTGCCATCAGCGGGACAGAGACGCAAGAGACCCAGTACTTC. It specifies CAISGTETQETQYF.